These T cell receptor beta chains were read from a single sample in a study of blood T cell repertoires in COVID-19. TCRdb's table, derived via immunoSEQ multiplex PCR, lists solely in-frame clones and lacks some. The sample lists under 250,000 clones, around 86% occurring once. What was sequenced was peripheral blood. The receptors shown here come from a woman over 75 with COVID-19, enrolled during active disease. Both conserved end residues are part of each CDR3. D genes are given only for firm matches. Clone size is stated in some rows and not others, as once, few, many or a class when expanded.

clone size	V gene	J gene	D gene	CDR3 length	CDR3 DNA	CDR3 protein
few	TRBV28	TRBJ1-5	TRBD1	16	TGTGCCAGCAGTCATACAGGGGGAATCAGGAATCAGCCCCAGCATTTT	CASSHTGGIRNQPQHF
once	TRBV7-2	TRBJ1-6	TRBD1	16	TGTGCCAGCAGCTTAGCCCTCAGGGGGCGGAATTCACCCCTCCACTTT	CASSLALRGRNSPLHF
NA	TRBV3-1/TRBV3-2	TRBJ1-1	NA	12	TGTGCCAGCAGCCTCGGACTTTCTGAAGCTTTCTTT	CASSLGLSEAFF
NA	TRBV9	TRBJ2-3	NA	14	TGTGCCAGCAGCGTCTTAGGGGTTGGGGATACGCAGTATTTT	CASSVLGVGDTQYF
NA	TRBV10-3	TRBJ1-2	TRBD1	16	TGTGCCATCAGTGAGGCCAGACAGGGGACTAACTATGGCTACACCTTC	CAISEARQGTNYGYTF
NA	TRBV5-5	TRBJ1-5	NA	15	TGTGCCAGCAGCTTGAAGGGGGGGAGCAATCAGCCCCAGCATTTT	CASSLKGGSNQPQHF
NA	TRBV12-3/TRBV12-4	TRBJ2-3	NA	12	TGTGCCAGCAGTTTAGTCGCGGGGACGCAGTATTTT	CASSLVAGTQYF
NA	TRBV9	TRBJ1-5	NA	15	TGTGCCAGCAGCGTCTCTGACAGAGCAGATCAGCCCCAGCATTTT	CASSVSDRADQPQHF
few	TRBV19	TRBJ1-2	NA	13	TGTGCCAGTAGTATGGGGAGCTACTATGGCTACACCTTC	CASSMGSYYGYTF
NA	TRBV11-1	TRBJ2-1	TRBD1	15	TGTGCCAGCAGCTCCCGGGACAGGGGCCGCAATGAGCAGTTCTTC	CASSSRDRGRNEQFF
NA	TRBV7-2	TRBJ1-3	TRBD1	15	TGTGCCAGCAGCTTAAAGGGACAGGGGGGCAACACCATATATTTT	CASSLKGQGGNTIYF
NA	TRBV5-1	TRBJ2-1	TRBD2	16	TGCGCCAGCAGCTTGGCCTCGGCTAGCGGGGTTAGTGAGCAGTTCTTC	CASSLASASGVSEQFF
NA	TRBV7-2	TRBJ1-6	TRBD1	14	TGTGCCAGCAGCCCGGACAGGGGCAGTTCACCCCTCCACTTT	CASSPDRGSSPLHF